A selection of T cell receptor beta chains follows, all from one sample in a study of shared clonotypes between healthy human individuals. Sequenced by immunoSEQ multiplex PCR; TCRdb stores in-frame clones only, minus some. Of about 2 million clones in the sample, roughly 94% are singletons; the top ten hold about 1.1%. The sample consisted of naive CD8+ T cells sorted from blood. The receptors were gathered from a young man in good health. The CDR3 runs from the conserved cysteine through the conserved F or W. D genes are given only for firm matches. Clone size appears in some rows only: once, few, many, or a class for an expanded clone.

size,J,D,V,CDR3,DNA
.,TRBJ2-5,TRBD2,TRBV13,CASSFSTSGPQETQYF,TGTGCCAGCAGCTTTTCCACTAGCGGGCCCCAAGAGACCCAGTACTTC
once,TRBJ2-7,TRBD1,TRBV7-9,CASSLPPGQGISYEQYF,TGTGCCAGCAGCCTCCCCCCCGGACAGGGAATTTCCTACGAGCAGTACTTC
.,TRBJ1-2,.,TRBV27,CASSLGQGAGYTF,TGTGCCAGCAGTTTGGGGCAGGGAGCTGGCTACACCTTC
.,TRBJ2-5,.,TRBV30,CAWSVVSLETQYF,TGTGCCTGGAGTGTTGTCAGCTTAGAGACCCAGTACTTC
.,TRBJ2-5,.,TRBV27,CASSPYGGLIAETQYF,TGTGCCAGCAGCCCTTACGGGGGGCTAATCGCCGAGACCCAGTACTTC
.,TRBJ2-2,TRBD2,TRBV10-2,CASSEIAGGNTGELFF,TGCGCCAGCAGTGAGATAGCGGGAGGAAACACCGGGGAGCTGTTTTTT
once,TRBJ2-7,.,TRBV28,CASSSGTGYEQYF,TGTGCCAGCAGCTCCGGGACCGGCTACGAGCAGTACTTC
.,TRBJ1-5,.,TRBV10-2,CASSLDSYSNQPQHF,TGCGCCAGCAGCCTCGACAGCTATAGCAATCAGCCCCAGCATTTT
once,TRBJ1-1,.,TRBV6-1,CASSYSLEAFF,TGTGCCAGCAGTTATAGCTTGGAAGCTTTCTTT
.,TRBJ2-7,TRBD2,TRBV13,CASSLWTSGDSYEQYF,TGTGCCAGCAGCTTGTGGACTAGCGGCGACTCCTACGAGCAGTACTTC
.,TRBJ1-1,.,TRBV6-6,CASLLQEKTEAFF,TGTGCCAGCTTACTTCAGGAGAAAACTGAAGCTTTCTTT
.,TRBJ2-7,.,TRBV11-1,CASSGRGNSYEQYF,TGTGCCAGCAGCGGGCGGGGAAATTCTTACGAGCAGTACTTC
.,TRBJ2-1,.,TRBV25-1,CASSGHNEQFF,TGTGCCAGCAGTGGCCACAATGAGCAGTTCTTC
.,TRBJ2-7,.,TRBV4-1,CASSQIPFKDSSYEQYF,TGCGCCAGCAGCCAGATCCCTTTCAAGGACTCCTCCTACGAGCAGTACTTC
.,TRBJ1-1,.,TRBV13,CASSLAGPLGAFF,TGTGCCAGCAGCTTAGCCGGCCCCCTAGGAGCTTTCTTT
.,TRBJ1-3,.,TRBV5-4,CASSLEGPGGNTIYF,TGTGCCAGCAGCTTGGAGGGGCCAGGCGGAAACACCATATATTTT
.,TRBJ2-5,TRBD1,TRBV6-5,CASRPTAGGAETQYF,TGTGCCAGCAGACCCACGGCAGGGGGCGCAGAGACCCAGTACTTC
.,TRBJ2-1,TRBD2,TRBV4-3,CASSQDWTSGLSSYNEQFF,TGCGCCAGCAGCCAAGATTGGACTAGCGGCCTTAGCTCCTACAATGAGCAGTTCTTC
.,TRBJ1-2,TRBD1,TRBV13,CASSSGQGALGYTF,TGTGCCAGCAGCTCGGGACAGGGGGCCCTAGGCTACACCTTC
.,TRBJ2-1,TRBD2,TRBV27,CASSLTSGGYNEQFF,TGTGCCAGCAGTTTAACTAGCGGGGGGTACAATGAGCAGTTCTTC
.,TRBJ1-2,.,TRBV28,CASSPLTGNYGYTF,TGTGCCAGCAGTCCCCTGACAGGAAACTATGGCTACACCTTC
.,TRBJ2-7,.,TRBV28,CASSFTFASYEQYF,TGTGCCAGCAGTTTTACATTCGCCAGCTACGAGCAGTACTTC
.,TRBJ1-5,.,TRBV23-1,CASRHQPQHF,TGCGCCAGTAGACATCAGCCCCAGCATTTT
.,TRBJ2-5,TRBD2,TRBV2,CASSDLASSGYQETQYF,TGTGCCAGCAGTGATCTGGCGTCTAGCGGGTACCAAGAGACCCAGTACTTC
.,TRBJ2-7,TRBD1,TRBV11-2,CASSPPTGEKGSYEQYF,TGTGCCAGCAGCCCCCCGACAGGGGAGAAGGGCTCCTACGAGCAGTACTTC
once,TRBJ2-6,.,TRBV28,CASSLLRGSGANVLTF,TGTGCCAGCAGTCTCCTGAGGGGTTCCGGGGCCAACGTCCTGACTTTC
.,TRBJ2-3,TRBD2,TRBV27,CASSLSGLAGWPDTQYF,TGTGCCAGCAGTTTATCGGGACTAGCGGGGTGGCCAGATACGCAGTATTTT
once,TRBJ2-1,TRBD2,TRBV4-1,CASSQDGTGLGNEQFF,TGCGCCAGCAGCCAAGATGGGACGGGACTAGGGAATGAGCAGTTCTTC
.,TRBJ2-7,TRBD1,TRBV7-2,CASSLGQGRYEQYF,TGTGCCAGCAGCTTAGGACAGGGCAGGTACGAGCAGTACTTC